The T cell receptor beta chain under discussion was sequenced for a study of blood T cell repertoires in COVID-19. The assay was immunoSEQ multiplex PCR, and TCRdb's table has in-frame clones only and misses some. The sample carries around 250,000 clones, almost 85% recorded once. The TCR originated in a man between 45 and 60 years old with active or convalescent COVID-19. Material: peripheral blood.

The CDR3 coding sequence is TGTGCCAGTAGTCAGGGTGTAAACACTGAAGCTTTCTTT. It is translated as CASSQGVNTEAFF. The rearrangement uses TRBV19 and TRBJ1-1; tentatively, D is TRBD1 (5 bases). The CDR3 contains 13 residues. Trimming took 5 bases from V and 2 from J, leaving 9 bases between them. Germline V CDR1 and CDR2: LNHDA, SQIVND (reference sequence).